A selection of T cell receptor beta chains follows, all from one sample in a study of CD8 T cells in Susac syndrome. MiXCR was run by TCRdb on the immunoSEQ multiplex PCR reads, yielding one entry per CDR3 protein. The sample shows some 260,000 distinct CDR3 sequences, 70% to 90% of them seen only once. Sequencing input: CD8+ T cells from PBMCs. The receptors were sampled from a human donor with multiple sclerosis. CDR3s include the opening cysteine and the closing phenylalanine or tryptophan. Each record gives: CDR3 length, D gene, J gene, clone size, V gene, CDR3 protein, CDR3 DNA. D genes are given only for firm matches. Clone size is stated in some rows and not others, as once, few, many or a class when expanded.

>15|TRBD1|TRBJ2-1|-|TRBV27
CASRERDRGMDEQFF
TGTGCCAGCAGAGAGCGGGACAGGGGGATGGATGAGCAGTTCTTC
>13|-|TRBJ2-1|-|TRBV6-1
CASRRRGDNEQFF
TGTGCCAGCAGACGTCGAGGGGACAATGAGCAGTTCTTC
>15|TRBD1|TRBJ2-7|-|TRBV7-9
CASSLKDRASYEQYF
TGTGCCAGCAGCTTAAAGGACAGGGCCTCCTACGAGCAGTACTTC
>21|TRBD1|TRBJ2-3|-|TRBV11-1
CASSPKAAVRGHIFSTDTQYF
TGTGCCAGCAGCCCCAAGGCGGCTGTCAGGGGGCATATATTCAGCACAGATACGCAGTATTTT
>15|TRBD1|TRBJ2-7|-|TRBV19
CASSIAGTGSYEQYF
TGTGCCAGTAGTATAGCCGGGACAGGGTCCTACGAGCAGTACTTC
>11|TRBD1|TRBJ2-1|-|TRBV6-5
CASRTGTGQFF
TGTGCCAGCAGGACAGGGACCGGGCAGTTCTTC
>14|-|TRBJ1-1|-|TRBV19
CASSPGEMNTEAFF
TGTGCCAGTAGTCCAGGGGAGATGAACACTGAAGCTTTCTTT
>12|-|TRBJ1-2|-|TRBV7-2
CASSGDSLRDTF
TGTGCCAGCAGCGGTGACAGCCTAAGGGACACCTTC
>16|TRBD2|TRBJ2-2|-|TRBV27
CASSPSAGEVTGELFF
TGTGCCAGCAGTCCCTCGGCGGGAGAGGTCACCGGGGAGCTGTTTTTT
>16|TRBD2|TRBJ2-1|-|TRBV7-9
CASSRPGGTAENEQFF
TGTGCCAGCAGCCGGCCGGGAGGAACCGCCGAGAATGAGCAGTTCTTC
>14|-|TRBJ1-2|-|TRBV2
CAGSKAAANYGYTF
TGTGCCGGGAGTAAGGCGGCCGCTAACTATGGCTACACCTTC
>15|-|TRBJ2-7|once|TRBV7-9
CASSLTQGIDYEQYF
TGTGCCAGCAGCTTAACCCAGGGGATTGACTACGAGCAGTACTTC
>16|-|TRBJ2-5|-|TRBV28
CASSLYSGVEEETQYF
TGTGCCAGCAGTTTATATTCGGGAGTGGAGGAGGAGACCCAGTACTTC
>14|TRBD1|TRBJ1-2|-|TRBV27
CASSLYAGGIGYTF
TGTGCCAGCAGTTTATACGCAGGGGGGATTGGCTACACCTTC
>14|TRBD1|TRBJ1-2|-|TRBV12-5
CASVAGGPYYGYTF
TGTGCTAGTGTGGCAGGGGGGCCCTACTATGGCTACACCTTC
>16|-|TRBJ2-5|-|TRBV5-1
CASSLELGVFKETQYF
TGCGCCAGCAGCTTGGAGCTAGGCGTTTTTAAAGAGACCCAGTACTTC
>12|-|TRBJ2-7|-|TRBV10-3
CAISDLRYEQYF
TGTGCCATCAGTGACCTGAGGTACGAGCAGTACTTC